This TCR beta chain comes out of a study of blood T cell repertoires in COVID-19. The CDR3 consists of 14 residues. V lost 1 base, J lost 1 base, and 8 bases lay in between. CDR1 and CDR2 (germline): LNHDA, SQIVND (reference sequence). Generated by immunoSEQ multiplex PCR, the TCRdb table keeps only in-frame clones and is missing some. The sample includes 90,000 to 120,000 clones, less than 80% seen only once; the top ten take approximately 22%. The V gene is TRBV19, the J gene TRBJ2-7, with D unclear. This clonotype was sampled from a man in his 70s with active or convalescent COVID-19. Sequencing was carried out using peripheral blood. The CDR3: CASSIATRSYEQYF. As DNA, the CDR3 is TGTGCCAGTAGTATAGCAACGAGATCCTACGAGCAGTACTTC. The full variable domain, its missing parts supplied by reference TRBV19 and TRBJ2-7, is DGGITQSPKYLFRKEGQNVTLSCEQNLNHDAMYWYRQDPGQGLRLIYYSQIVNDFQKGDIAEGYSVSREKKESFPLTVTSAQKNPTAFYLCASSIATRSYEQYFGPGTRLTVT.